This section outlines one TCR beta chain sequence together with its context. Profiled with immunoSEQ multiplex PCR; TCRdb holds only in-frame clones, not every one. Of 55,000 to 80,000 clones listed, roughly 98% were seen once; the top ten hold over 0.15%. This entry comes from a study of technical replicates of blood from a handful of donors. V lost 5 bases, J lost 4 bases, and 16 bases stayed unmatched. The CDR3 loop spans 18 amino acids. Germline CDR1 is PRHDT and CDR2 is FYEKMQ (reference sequence). The chain is built from TRBV13 and TRBJ2-3, with TRBD2 matching 9 bases. This TCR came from a human donor in good health. Material for sequencing was T cells isolated from PBMCs. CDR3 sequence reads: CASSLTIASGTSSDTQYF. The DNA of the CDR3 is TGTGCCAGCAGCCTTACAATAGCCAGCGGGACTAGCTCAGATACGCAGTATTTT.